This T cell receptor (beta chain) was identified during a study of human T cells and chemical hapten exposure (dated by TCRdb to the early 2020s). Background on the whole study: For sensitization, 2% DPC in acetone was applied to a roughly 2 cm by roughly 2 cm area of upper inner arm skin. Blood samples were taken from patients before sensitization (week 0) and then at 2, 6 and about 24 weeks after DPC sensitization. Most of the patients in the cohort were female, and the cohort covered alopecia areata with under or over 50% scalp involvement, alopecia totalis and alopecia universalis. Libraries were pooled for sequencing, and variation in per-sample TCR yields was attributed mainly to small differences in library volumes within the pool. Patch testing was performed on the upper back with Finn chambers containing 0.01% DPC, and the patch tests were scored after 6 days according to International Contact Dermatitis Research Group standards. The study tracked peripheral blood TCR repertoire changes in vivo during primary and secondary sensitization to the hapten diphenylcyclopropenone (DPC) in alopecia patients. Around 30 alopecia patients provided blood for TCR sequencing at one to four time points (pre-sensitization, 2, 6 and 24 weeks). Throughout the approximately 25-week study period, patients were also given weekly therapeutic DPC doses on the scalp. General findings and caveats noted by the study authors: Expanded TCRs formed significantly more large CDR3 similarity clusters than pre-sensitization or healthy control sets, consistent with antigen-driven responses. DPC sensitization did not change the number of TCRs with a frequency above 1 in 1000, and there was no evidence of changes in global repertoire structure. Patch test score was positively correlated with the number of PT1 expanded TCRs, with significance at thresholds 8, 16 and 32 but not at 4. Because every patient had alopecia, a presumed autoimmune disease, the patients' immune response might differ from that of healthy individuals. Repeated subsampling changed both the strength of the expansion versus patch-test correlation and the threshold at which the correlation became significant.

Library creation used RACE. Sequencing instrument: NextSeq 500. During library preparation, unique molecular identifiers were attached to individual cDNA molecules so that TCRs could be counted quantitatively and reproducibly. For every blood RNA sample, sequencing covered both the TCR alpha and TCR beta chains. On the study's bioinformatics: Samples had a median of roughly 98,000 TCRs, with a range from about 23,224 to 750,000. V, J and CDR3 annotation of the TCR reads was carried out using the Decombinator software suite. For the PS versus PT1 abundance plots, all samples were subsampled to the same number of TCRs (28,000). Expanded TCRs were defined as absent before sensitization and observed at least eight times at the 2-week time point. TCRdb's own reprocessing of the public reads used fastp at Q25 and MiXCR and kept productive beta chains. Each CDR3 protein appears once, grouped with its most common genes and DNA. The V and J calls and clone size are TCRdb's, not the authors'. Counted in this sample were about 120,000 distinct CDR3 sequences; approximately 13% of them appeared once. The ten most abundant clones make up 0.92% of the sample.

In the paper's terms, the time point label means: patch test 1, 2 weeks after DPC sensitization. In the paper's terms, the treatment or condition label means: therapeutic diphenylcyclopropenone sensitization with weekly scalp DPC. At each patch-test visit, blood was drawn before the patch test was applied. Eligible patients were aged 18 to 70, diagnosed with alopecia, deemed suitable for DPC therapy, and excluded if pregnant. Unfractionated whole blood was collected in Tempus Blood RNA tubes, and total RNA was extracted from that blood. This clonotype was detected many times. It has no known antigen specificity. No much larger clone exists at a distance of one base, and base qualities are not known. Sequences SGHTA (CDR1) and FQGNSA (CDR2) are obtained from the germline V gene. Reading from cysteine to phenylalanine, the CDR3 counts 15 amino acids. Only the CDR3 portion is preserved as DNA: 45 bases, with reading frame beginning at the first base. Trimming accounts for 5 bases at V and 4 bases at J, while the number of junction bases matched to no gene is 7.

The chain employs TRBV7-2 and TRBJ1-5; 8 nucleotides in the junction match TRBD1. The sequencing used whole blood, collected in connection with sensitization to the hapten diphenylcyclopropenone (DPC). The sequence was collected from a man between 18 and 29 years old with alopecia areata. Some clones in this sample may be carry-over from other donors' samples. The CDR3 amino acid sequence is: CASSTGQVFNQPQHF. Here is the DNA: TGTGCCAGCAGCACGGGACAGGTTTTTAATCAGCCCCAGCATTTT.